This T cell receptor beta chain was profiled in a study of blood T cell repertoires in COVID-19. Here immunoSEQ multiplex PCR was the method, and the copy in TCRdb shows in-frame clones only, minus some. The sample yields 100,000 to 150,000 clones, around 89% seen once. The CDR3 is 15 residues long. The junction had 9 bases not matched to a gene; V was cut back by 5 bases and J by 3 bases. Germline CDR1 and CDR2: SEHNR and FQNEAQ (reference sequence). The sequenced sample was peripheral blood. The sequence was collected from a man aged 50 to 60 with acute or convalescent COVID-19. The V and J genes are TRBV7-9 and TRBJ2-7; 8 bases map to TRBD1. The CDR3 DNA is TGTGCCAGCAGCCAACCGGGGGACAGGATCTACGAGCAGTACTTC. The encoded protein is CASSQPGDRIYEQYF. The variable domain in full, completed from reference TRBV7-9 and TRBJ2-7, reads DTGVSQNPRHKITKRGQNVTFRCDPISEHNRLYWYRQTLGQGPEFLTYFQNEAQLEKSRLLSDRFSAERPKGSFSTLEIQRTEQGDSAMYLCASSQPGDRIYEQYFGPGTRLTVT.